The 32 T cell receptor beta chains listed next were all sequenced from one sample in a study of cytomegalovirus exposure and HLA in healthy donors. Vbeta (60) and Jbeta (13) primers were used in the PCR. Clones were read by immunoSEQ multiplex PCR, and TCRdb kept only the in-frame ones, dropping some. The sample has 130,000 to 150,000 clones; 80% to 90% are singletons. Specimen: PBMCs. These receptors all come from a woman in her 40s in good health and CMV-seropositive.

The count of this clone is one. One end of the junction fails to match germline, which may point to a read error. The V gene is TRBV28, the J gene TRBJ2-2; D possibly corresponds to TRBD2 (5 bases). This CDR3 comprises 13 residues. Germline CDR1 and CDR2: MDHEN and SYDVKM. The CDR3 nucleotides read TGTGCCAGCAGTTCCCGGTTAACCGGGGAGCGGTTTTTT. Translating gives CASSSRLTGERFF.

J is TRBJ2-3 and V is TRBV27; maybe TRBD2 (6 bases). The V gene's germline CDR1 is MNHEY and CDR2 SMNVEV (reference sequence). This CDR3 has 15 residues. Trimming pared 7 bases from V and 0 bases from J, leaving 14 bases between. CDR3 in DNA: TGTGCCAGCACGCCGCTAGCGTCTAGCACAGATACGCAGTATTTT. Translation gives CASTPLASSTDTQYF.

This chain links TRBV27 with TRBJ1-5, with a possible D match to TRBD1 (6 bases). The CDR3 consists of 13 residues. Germline values: CDR1 MNHEY, CDR2 SMNVEV (reference sequence). Trimming left V 3 bases short and J 4 bases short, with 7 bases between. The CDR3 region has the DNA TGTGCCAGCAGTTTTGGACAGAATCAGCCCCAGCATTTT. Amino acids: CASSFGQNQPQHF.

This sequence joins TRBV5-1 and TRBJ1-6; 7 nucleotides agree with TRBD1. With V trimmed by 6 bases and J by 5 bases, 11 bases remained unmatched. The CDR3 runs 16 residues. The germline CDR1 and CDR2 sequences are SGHRS and YFSETQ. CDR3 sequence: CASTRTGTADNSPLHF. As DNA, the CDR3 is TGCGCCAGCACCAGAACCGGGACAGCAGATAATTCACCCCTCCACTTT.

The chain uses TRBV9 and TRBJ2-7; D perhaps matches TRBD2 (6 bases). Germline CDR1 SGDLS, CDR2 YYNGEE. This CDR3 comprises 15 residues. Trimming took 0 bases from V and 4 from J, leaving 14 bases between them. CDR3 DNA: TGTGCCAGCAGCGTAGAGGGCGGGGCGCAATACGAGCAGTACTTC. It yields the protein CASSVEGGAQYEQYF. Complete variable domain (other parts from reference TRBV9 and TRBJ2-7): DSGVTQTPKHLITATGQRVTLRCSPRSGDLSVYWYQQSLDQGLQFLIQYYNGEERAKGNILERFSAQQFPDLHSELNLSSLELGDSALYFCASSVEGGAQYEQYFGPGTRLTVT.

This clone was observed a single time. J is TRBJ1-6 and V is TRBV9; no firm D call. Trimming removed 0 bases at V and 5 bases at J, with 6 bases between. CDR1 is SGDLS, CDR2 YYNGEE, per germline. This CDR3 comprises 14 residues. CDR3: CASSVGQNNSPLHF. The DNA of the CDR3 is TGTGCCAGCAGCGTAGGGCAAAATAATTCACCCCTCCACTTT. Variable domain in full (rest from reference TRBV9 and TRBJ1-6): DSGVTQTPKHLITATGQRVTLRCSPRSGDLSVYWYQQSLDQGLQFLIQYYNGEERAKGNILERFSAQQFPDLHSELNLSSLELGDSALYFCASSVGQNNSPLHFGNGTRLTVT.

This clone has a handful of counts. The chain recombines TRBV6-1 with TRBJ2-5; 11 bases match TRBD1. V shed 7 bases and J 7 bases; nucleotides not matched to a gene: 11. In germline, CDR1 is MNHNS, CDR2 SASEGT. The CDR3 has 15 residues. For the CDR3, the DNA is TGTGCCAGCACCGCAGGAGGGGGACAGGGGGGGACCCAGTACTTC. Encoded protein: CASTAGGGQGGTQYF.

The chain joins TRBV29-1 to TRBJ2-7; 12 nucleotides line up with TRBD1. V trimming: 6 bases; J trimming: 8 bases; junction bases outside the gene matches: 11. CDR1 is SQVTM, CDR2 ANQGSEA, per germline. This CDR3 has 14 residues. The CDR3 region has the DNA TGCAGCGTGGAGTACCGGGACAGGGGGCGTAAGCAGTACTTC. Its protein product is CSVEYRDRGRKQYF.

This sequence joins TRBV10-3 and TRBJ1-6; D uncertain. The CDR3 consists of 15 residues. Germline CDR1 reads ENHRY; CDR2 reads SYGVKD. Trimming left V 2 bases short and J 7 bases short, with 12 bases between. CDR3 residues: CAISEKGDLNSPLHF. CDR3 nucleotides: TGTGCCATCAGTGAGAAAGGAGATCTGAATTCACCCCTCCACTTT.

V usage is TRBV5-1 and J usage is TRBJ1-2, with D perhaps matching TRBD1 (6 bases). Germline CDR1 is SGHRS and CDR2 is YFSETQ. This CDR3 is built from 13 residues. The ends were cut back, 4 bases at V and 4 bases at J, with 11 bases in the middle. The CDR3 spells CASSGGALYGYTF. The DNA for the CDR3 is TGCGCCAGCAGCGGGGGGGCCCTCTATGGCTACACCTTC. Filled out from reference TRBV5-1 and TRBJ1-2, the complete variable domain reads KAGVTQTPRYLIKTRGQQVTLSCSPISGHRSVSWYQQTPGQGLQFLFEYFSETQRNKGNFPGRFSGRQFSNSRSEMNVSTLELGDSALYLCASSGGALYGYTFGSGTRLTVV.

This chain joins TRBV1 and TRBJ2-7; the table's TRBD2 call for D was not verified on the DNA. TRBV1 is marked as a pseudogene. The length of the CDR3 is 14 residues. CDR3 loop: CTSSQENGSYEQYF. CDR3 nucleotide sequence: TGCACCAGCAGCCAAGAGAACGGCTCCTACGAGCAGTACTTC.

This rearrangement joins TRBV7-2 to TRBJ1-5, with a tentative D call TRBD1 (5 bases). V shed 1 base and J shed 4 bases, with 11 bases lying between them. Germline assignment: CDR1 SGHTA and CDR2 FQGNSA. CDR3 size: 15 residues. The CDR3 region is CASSLGRGYNQPQHF. Written as DNA, the CDR3 is TGTGCCAGCAGCTTAGGTCGGGGGTATAATCAGCCCCAGCATTTT. Full variable domain (missing parts from reference TRBV7-2 and TRBJ1-5): GAGVSQSPSNKVTEKGKDVELRCDPISGHTALYWYRQSLGQGLEFLIYFQGNSAPDKSGLPSDRFSAERTGGSVSTLTIQRTQQEDSAVYLCASSLGRGYNQPQHFGDGTRLSIL.

The chain links TRBV7-8 to TRBJ2-7, with TRBD2 matching 9 bases. The CDR3 has 15 residues. The V gene's germline CDR1 is SGHVS and CDR2 FQNEAQ. With 5 bases clipped from V and 5 bases from J, the junction kept 10 bases outside the gene matches. CDR3 in amino acids: CASSPSGSGSHEQYF. As DNA, the CDR3 is TGTGCCAGCAGCCCGAGTGGTAGCGGGAGCCACGAGCAGTACTTC.

The chain uses TRBV7-3 and TRBJ2-5, with D perhaps matching TRBD1 (5 bases). The CDR3 is 15 residues long. Trimming pared 0 bases from V and 4 bases from J, leaving 12 bases between. Per the germline V gene, CDR1 is SGHTA and CDR2 is FQGTGA. In DNA form, the CDR3 reads TGTGCCAGCAGCTTAACAGGGGCCGCGCTAGAGACCCAGTACTTC. Its translation: CASSLTGAALETQYF.

V and J are TRBV6-6 and TRBJ1-2, with D maybe TRBD1 (5 bases). V lost 5 bases and J 0 bases, leaving 16 bases between the germline ends. The CDR3 consists of 16 residues. Germline assignment: CDR1 MNHNY and CDR2 SVGAGI (reference sequence). The chain's CDR3 is CASSTGRTGANYGYTF. The CDR3 DNA sequence: TGTGCCAGCAGTACAGGCCGGACGGGAGCTAACTATGGCTACACCTTC.

This clone was seen just once. The rearrangement links TRBV19 to TRBJ2-7; tentatively, D is TRBD2 (6 bases). CDR3 size: 14 residues. The germline V and J ends were trimmed by 4 bases and 4 bases, with 14 bases remaining between them. CDR1 is LNHDA and CDR2 is SQIVND in the germline V gene (reference sequence). The CDR3 spells CASSRDGSLYEQYF. CDR3 in DNA: TGTGCCAGTAGTAGGGACGGGAGTTTATACGAGCAGTACTTC.

Worth noting for this clone: The junction shows a germline mismatch at one end, possibly a read error. In nucleotides, the CDR3 is TGTTCCAGCAGCACTAGCGGGTACGATACGCAGTATTTT. Translated: CSSSTSGYDTQYF. This chain uses TRBV7-3 with TRBJ2-3, with 9 bases identical to TRBD2. CDR3 length: 13 amino acids. Per the germline V gene, CDR1 is SGHTA and CDR2 is FQGTGA.

The chain combines TRBV28 with TRBJ1-5; maybe TRBD1 (5 bases). Germline V lookup: CDR1 MDHEN, CDR2 SYDVKM. Between the trimmed V and J ends, which lost 7 bases and 0 bases, there was a span of 16 bases. The CDR3 length is 16 residues. The CDR3 loop is CASTMGGFYSNQPQHF. The DNA of the CDR3 is TGTGCCAGCACCATGGGGGGTTTCTATAGCAATCAGCCCCAGCATTTT.

The chain employs TRBV9 and TRBJ1-2, with TRBD1 as a possible D gene (5 bases). This CDR3 contains 15 residues. Germline CDR1 SGDLS, CDR2 YYNGEE. Trimming took 1 base from V and 4 from J, leaving 14 bases between them. The CDR3, as DNA: TGTGCCAGCAGCGTATATGAACAGGCCCTCTATGGCTACACCTTC. Amino acids: CASSVYEQALYGYTF.

There are a few counts of this clone. V is TRBV5-6 and J is TRBJ2-3; TRBD1 might be the D (5 bases). Looked up from germline, CDR1 is SGHDT and CDR2 is YYEEEE. The CDR3 extends over 16 amino acids. V was trimmed by 0 bases and J by 2 bases, leaving 13 bases between them. CDR3 loop: CASSLEVLGHTDTQYF. For the CDR3, the DNA is TGTGCCAGCAGCTTGGAGGTGCTCGGACACACAGATACGCAGTATTTT.

A single count supports this clone. At one boundary the junction diverges from the germline segment, which might be a read error. The V and J genes are TRBV9 and TRBJ2-5; TRBD2 aligns across 8 bases. The tail of the sequence fits TRBJ2-7 better, so the J call may be wrong. Germline loops: CDR1 SGDLS, CDR2 YYNGEE. The CDR3 contains 14 residues. The CDR3 bases are TGTGCCAGCAGCGCGGGGGGGCACTCCTCCGAGCAGTACTTC. This encodes CASSAGGHSSEQYF.

The chain has TRBV6-5 and TRBJ1-1, with TRBD1 as a possible D gene (5 bases). The CDR3 contains 13 residues. In germline, CDR1 is MNHEY, CDR2 SVGAGI. V gave up 0 bases and J gave up 13 bases, with 15 bases separating them. The CDR3 nucleotides are TGTGCCAGCAGTTACTCAGGGGCCCGGTTTGGTTTCTTT. Its translation is CASSYSGARFGFF.

In its sample, this clone was seen a few times. The CDR3 nucleotides are TGTGCCAGCAGGGCGGGGGCCACAGATACGCAGTATTTT. Its translation: CASRAGATDTQYF. The gene calls are TRBV27 and TRBJ2-3; D perhaps matches TRBD2 (7 bases). The CDR3 has 13 residues. Germline CDR1 MNHEY, CDR2 SMNVEV (reference sequence). The V end lost 6 bases, the J end lost 2 bases, and 9 bases lay between the germline ends.

This clone has more than one count but fewer than ten. The rearrangement joins TRBV6-1 to TRBJ1-5, with D perhaps matching TRBD1 (6 bases). This CDR3 comprises 14 residues. The germline gives CDR1 MNHNS, CDR2 SASEGT. Trimming cost V 5 bases and J 6 bases, with 14 bases left between them. In DNA form, the CDR3 reads TGTGCCAGCAGTTCCAGGGGACTAACTCAGCCCCAGCATTTT. It specifies CASSSRGLTQPQHF.

This chain uses TRBV27 with TRBJ2-7; TRBD2 might be the D (6 bases). Germline V gene sequence: CDR1 MNHEY, CDR2 SMNVEV (reference sequence). CDR3 length: 13 amino acids. V lost 6 bases, J lost 3 bases, and 12 bases lay in between. The CDR3, as DNA: TGTGCCAGCAGGATCACCGGGGGCTACGAGCAGTACTTC. Translating gives CASRITGGYEQYF.

The rearrangement joins TRBV10-2 to TRBJ2-7, with 7 bases aligning to TRBD2. This CDR3 contains 14 residues. Germline trimming cut 10 bases from V and 1 base from J; bases unmatched to any gene: 10. Germline V gene data show CDR1 as WSHSY and CDR2 as SAAADI. CDR3 sequence reads: CATGRGGLSYEQYF. In DNA, the CDR3 is TGCGCCACGGGAAGGGGAGGGCTTTCCTACGAGCAGTACTTC.

The chain recombines TRBV9 with TRBJ2-1; 7 bases match TRBD2. Trimming removed 0 bases from V and 7 bases from J; junction bases left unmatched: 10. Germline V CDR1 and CDR2: SGDLS, YYNGEE. This CDR3 is built from 16 residues. CDR3 nucleotides: TGTGCCAGCAGCGTAGAGGGGAGGGGCTCTGGGAATGAGCAGTTCTTC. Its protein is CASSVEGRGSGNEQFF.

This chain connects TRBV5-4 to TRBJ1-1; the match to TRBD1 covers 8 bases. The CDR3 runs 16 residues. Germline-derived CDR1 and CDR2 are SGHNT and YYREEE (reference sequence). V shed 0 bases, J shed 5 bases, and the junction held 9 bases outside the gene matches. Here the CDR3 DNA reads TGTGCCAGCAGCTTGGGTGCGACAGGGGTGGGGACTGAAGCTTTCTTT. Its protein product is CASSLGATGVGTEAFF. Using reference TRBV5-4 and TRBJ1-1 for the parts outside the CDR3, the full variable domain is ETGVTQSPTHLIKTRGQQVTLRCSSQSGHNTVSWYQQALGQGPQFIFQYYREEENGRGNFPPRFSGLQFPNYSSELNVNALELDDSALYLCASSLGATGVGTEAFFGQGTRLTVV.

This sequence joins TRBV2 and TRBJ2-7; possible D gene TRBD1, 5 bases. V was clipped by 3 bases and J by 0 bases, with 6 bases between them. The CDR3 contains 13 residues. Germline CDR1 SNHLY, CDR2 FYNNEI. The CDR3 spells CASSDGASYEQYF. In nucleotides, the CDR3 is TGTGCCAGCAGTGATGGGGCCTCCTACGAGCAGTACTTC.

The J gene is TRBJ2-1, the V gene TRBV15; TRBD2 matches 12 bases. The junction had 3 bases not matched to a gene; V was cut back by 9 bases and J by 6 bases. The CDR3 runs to 13 residues. Germline-derived CDR1 and CDR2 are LNHNV and YYDKDF (reference sequence). This chain's CDR3 is CATTSGRINEQFF. The CDR3, as DNA: TGTGCCACTACTAGCGGGAGGATCAATGAGCAGTTCTTC.

The chain has TRBV27 and TRBJ1-4, with D unresolved. Germline V gene lookup returns CDR1 MNHEY and CDR2 SMNVEV (reference sequence). With 5 bases removed from V and 0 bases from J, the gap between germline ends came to 13 bases. CDR3 length: 16 residues. This chain's CDR3 is CASSPRLLATNEKLFF. CDR3 in DNA: TGTGCCAGCAGTCCTAGACTTCTTGCAACTAATGAAAAACTGTTTTTT. The entire variable domain, with the rest obtained from reference TRBV27 and TRBJ1-4, is as follows: EAQVTQNPRYLITVTGKKLTVTCSQNMNHEYMSWYRQDPGLGLRQIYYSMNVEVTDKGDVPEGYKVSRKEKRNFPLILESPSPNQTSLYFCASSPRLLATNEKLFFGSGTQLSVL.

This sequence joins TRBV18 and TRBJ2-7; D gene uncertain. V was clipped by 0 bases and J by 5 bases, with 8 bases between them. CDR3 size: 13 residues. Germline V gene data show CDR1 as KGHSH and CDR2 as LQKENI. CDR3 in DNA: TGTGCCAGCTCACCACCGATAGTTAACGAGCAGTACTTC. Amino acid sequence: CASSPPIVNEQYF.